This T cell receptor beta chain appears in the sequencing data of a study of control samples from healthy donors and cancer patients. CDR3 size: 14 residues. The V and J ends lost 2 bases and 1 base, in that order; junction bases with no gene match: 0. CDR1 MNHEY and CDR2 SVGAGI come from the germline V gene. TCRdb keeps only in-frame clones here, not all; method: immunoSEQ multiplex PCR. The table shows some 130,000 clones, with under 90% occurring only once. Sequenced sample: PBMCs. The receptor was isolated from a man in his forties or fifties with head and neck cancer. The rearrangement uses TRBV6-5 and TRBJ1-2; TRBD1 matches at 8 bases. CDR3 protein: CASSYGQGNYGYTF. In nucleotides, the CDR3 is TGTGCCAGCAGTTACGGACAGGGTAACTATGGCTACACCTTC.